Below, 21 T cell receptor beta chains from the same sample are listed, as sequenced in a study of PD-1 blockade in classical Hodgkin lymphoma. Every patient relapsed after autologous stem cell transplantation, and brentuximab vedotin exposure varied. Clones were sequenced by immunoSEQ multiplex PCR, and TCRdb holds only the in-frame ones, with some missing. This table has 90,000 to 100,000 clones, 89% appearing once. The sample consisted of peripheral blood mononuclear cells (PBMCs), taken before the second cycle of nivolumab. Receptors originate from a human donor with classical Hodgkin lymphoma.

The gene calls are TRBV5-1 and TRBJ2-1, with D perhaps assigned TRBD1 or TRBD2 (5 bases each). The CDR3 is 15 residues long. Per germline, CDR1 SGHRS and CDR2 YFSETQ. The V and J ends lost 5 bases and 0 bases respectively, with 12 bases between them. The chain's CDR3 is CASRSGTPSYNEQFF. The DNA for the CDR3 is TGCGCCAGCAGGTCCGGGACCCCCTCCTACAATGAGCAGTTCTTC.

The chain links TRBV7-9 to TRBJ2-5; the D gene is possibly TRBD1 (5 bases). From germline, CDR1 is SEHNR and CDR2 FQNEAQ (reference sequence). Trimming pared 2 bases from V and 2 bases from J, leaving 12 bases between. This CDR3 has 15 amino acids. The CDR3 DNA is TGTGCCAGCAGCTTATGGACAATGAATCAAGAGACCCAGTACTTC. It yields the protein CASSLWTMNQETQYF.

This clone is a singleton in its sample. CDR3 nucleotide sequence: TGTGCCAGCAGCCTACAAGACACAGAGTTCACAGATACGCAGTATTTT. Protein sequence: CASSLQDTEFTDTQYF. This chain joins TRBV4-2 and TRBJ2-3; D unresolved. From germline, CDR1 is LGHNA and CDR2 YNFKEQ. The CDR3 has 16 amino acids. Trimming removed 4 bases from V and 2 bases from J, with 16 bases in between.

The chain employs TRBV7-2 and TRBJ2-3; D remains unclear. The V and J ends lost 1 base and 9 bases respectively, with 8 bases between them. The CDR3 has 12 residues. Germline V gives CDR1 SGHTA, CDR2 FQGNSA. CDR3 loop: CASSLEAFTQYF. CDR3 in DNA: TGTGCCAGCAGCTTAGAGGCGTTCACGCAGTATTTT.

V is TRBV7-6 and J is TRBJ2-7; D may match TRBD1 or TRBD2 (7 bases each). Germline V lookup: CDR1 SGHVS, CDR2 FNYEAQ. Between the trimmed V and J ends, which lost 5 bases and 0 bases, there was a span of 14 bases. The CDR3 runs to 15 residues. The CDR3 DNA reads TGTGCCAGCAGCCAGGGGGGGCCACTCTCCTACGAGCAGTACTTC. Translation gives CASSQGGPLSYEQYF.

This chain uses TRBV4-1 with TRBJ2-1; the match to TRBD2 covers 8 bases. Germline V gene data show CDR1 as MGHRA and CDR2 as YSYEKL. J lost 8 bases, V lost 0 bases, and 6 bases had no gene match. The CDR3 has 15 residues. DNA for the CDR3: TGCGCCAGCAGCCAAGAGAAGCGGGAGTCGGATGAGCAGTTCTTC. It codes for CASSQEKRESDEQFF.

The rearrangement links TRBV5-7 to TRBJ1-1; D is perhaps TRBD1 (5 bases). TRBV5-7 is flagged as an ORF with uncertain function. V lost 6 bases and J lost 4, with 19 bases in between. The CDR3 spans 15 residues. The CDR3, as DNA: TGTGCCAGCATCCGCCGCCAGGGCGTGGGCACTGAAGCTTTCTTT. Encoded protein: CASIRRQGVGTEAFF.

The gene calls are TRBV7-8 and TRBJ2-2; D unclear. This CDR3 has 15 amino acids. The germline V gene encodes CDR1 SGHVS and CDR2 FQNEAQ. Trimming left V 5 bases short and J 0 bases short, with 10 bases between. The CDR3 sequence is CASSQHRTNTGELFF. For the CDR3, the DNA is TGTGCCAGCAGCCAGCATCGAACGAACACCGGGGAGCTGTTTTTT.

The rearrangement joins TRBV1 to TRBJ2-2. TRBV1 is tagged as a pseudogene. This CDR3 contains 14 residues. The CDR3 nucleotides read TGCACCAGCAGTGCCGACGAGAACACCGGGGAGCTGTTTTTT. The encoded protein is CTSSADENTGELFF.

This chain connects TRBV5-4 to TRBJ1-2; possibly TRBD1 for D (5 bases). Trimming cost V 4 bases and J 2 bases, with 9 bases left between them. The CDR3 spans 13 residues. Germline V CDR1 and CDR2: SGHNT, YYREEE (reference sequence). The CDR3 DNA reads TGTGCCAGCAGCGTTTCAGGGAACTATGGCTACACCTTC. Its protein product is CASSVSGNYGYTF.

The rearrangement links TRBV2 to TRBJ1-5; a weak D match, TRBD1 (6 bases). Looked up from germline, CDR1 is SNHLY and CDR2 is FYNNEI. There are 13 residues in the CDR3. Trimming stripped 7 bases from V and 8 bases from J, with 15 bases between. This CDR3 reads CASKTGHFEPQHF. CDR3 sequence (DNA): TGTGCCAGCAAAACAGGGCACTTTGAGCCCCAGCATTTT.

The rearrangement joins TRBV5-4 to TRBJ2-1; the D call may be TRBD1 or TRBD2 (5 bases each). Per germline, CDR1 SGHNT and CDR2 YYREEE (reference sequence). The CDR3 consists of 14 residues. V lost 0 bases and J 9 bases, leaving 13 bases between the germline ends. CDR3: CASSLVAEGSEQFF. The CDR3 DNA is TGTGCCAGCAGCTTGGTTGCCGAGGGGTCTGAGCAGTTCTTC.

The V gene is TRBV19, the J gene TRBJ1-2; D not resolved. The CDR3 is made up of 17 amino acids. V gave up 0 bases and J gave up 4 bases, with 18 bases separating them. CDR1 is LNHDA and CDR2 is SQIVND in the germline V gene (reference sequence). The CDR3 loop reads CASSIDLEGGYGYGYTF. CDR3 coding DNA: TGTGCCAGTAGTATAGATCTTGAAGGAGGATACGGCTATGGCTACACCTTC.

This clone was found once. The chain uses TRBV5-5 and TRBJ2-5, with D hard to call. Germline lookup yields CDR1 SGHKS and CDR2 YYEKEE (reference sequence). V was shortened by 0 bases and J by 5 bases, with 8 bases between the two germline ends. This CDR3 contains 13 residues. CDR3 region: CASSLGWSETQYF. DNA of the CDR3: TGTGCCAGCAGCTTGGGGTGGTCGGAGACCCAGTACTTC.

The chain employs TRBV4-1 and TRBJ2-5; the D is unclear. This CDR3 has 16 amino acids. Trimming removed 0 bases from V and 4 bases from J, with 15 bases in between. Germline V gene lookup returns CDR1 MGHRA and CDR2 YSYEKL. CDR3 nucleotides: TGCGCCAGCAGCCAAGATTGGTCTAGTGGGATAGAGACCCAGTACTTC. Amino acids: CASSQDWSSGIETQYF.

The chain couples TRBV29-1 to TRBJ2-7; no reliable D call. Trimming pared 7 bases from V and 1 base from J, leaving 8 bases between. This CDR3 region has 11 residues. The germline V gene encodes CDR1 SQVTM and CDR2 ANQGSEA. The CDR3 here is CSAVESYEQYF. The CDR3 DNA reads TGCAGCGCTGTGGAGTCCTACGAGCAGTACTTC.

The chain has TRBV11-2 and TRBJ2-1, with D hard to call. CDR1 is SGHAT and CDR2 is FQNNGV in the germline V gene. This CDR3 spans 13 amino acids. V lost 5 bases, J lost 12 bases, and 17 bases lay in between. CDR3 sequence (DNA): TGTGCCAGCAGCGAGACCGGCAGGTCGGGGCAGTTCTTC. Translating gives CASSETGRSGQFF.

The chain employs TRBV2 and TRBJ2-7; TRBD2 matches at 13 bases. Unmatched junction bases numbered 2, after V lost 6 bases and J lost 0 bases. Germline V CDR1 and CDR2: SNHLY, FYNNEI. The CDR3 is 15 amino acids. DNA for the CDR3: TGTGCCAGCAGGTGGACTAGCGGGAGCTCCTACGAGCAGTACTTC. It yields the protein CASRWTSGSSYEQYF.

V usage is TRBV7-9 and J usage is TRBJ1-1; D not certain. The CDR3 is 14 residues long. Germline loops: CDR1 SEHNR, CDR2 FQNEAQ (reference sequence). V lost 5 bases to trimming and J lost 3 bases, with 13 bases between them. In nucleotides, the CDR3 is TGTGCCAGCAGCCTCGAAGTAGGAGACACTGAAGCTTTCTTT. It translates to CASSLEVGDTEAFF.

J is TRBJ1-5 and V is TRBV4-1; 8 bases fit TRBD1. The V and J ends lost 0 bases and 2 bases, in that order; junction bases with no gene match: 12. CDR3 length equals 19 residues. The germline V gene has CDR1 MGHRA and CDR2 YSYEKL. CDR3 sequence (DNA): TGCGCCAGCAGCCAAGAGCCGGGACAGGTAGGGGGGGGCAATCAGCCCCAGCATTTT. It codes for CASSQEPGQVGGGNQPQHF.

The chain joins TRBV9 to TRBJ2-1; the D gene is possibly TRBD2 (6 bases). Trimming stripped 0 bases from V and 7 bases from J, with 17 bases between. Germline values: CDR1 SGDLS, CDR2 YYNGEE. The CDR3 contains 16 residues. The CDR3 sequence is CASSVGAGSLGNEQFF. In DNA form, the CDR3 reads TGTGCCAGCAGCGTAGGAGCGGGCTCCCTGGGAAATGAGCAGTTCTTC.